The present T cell receptor (beta chain) was sequenced within a study of blood T cell repertoires in COVID-19. Assay used: immunoSEQ multiplex PCR; TCRdb lists only in-frame clones, some missing. The repertoire includes over 200,000 clones, over 75% of them detected once, and over 1.5% sits in the top ten. V dropped 1 base and J dropped 6; count of bases not matched to a gene: 6. The germline V gene encodes CDR1 SGHNT and CDR2 YYREEE (reference sequence). CDR3 length: 15 residues. Sequenced sample: peripheral blood. This receptor was identified in a man aged 35-49 years with active or convalescent COVID-19. This rearrangement joins TRBV5-4 to TRBJ2-7, with 11 bases matching TRBD2. This CDR3 is CASSLMIAGGREQYF. The CDR3 DNA sequence: TGTGCCAGCAGCTTGATGATAGCGGGAGGGCGCGAGCAGTACTTC.